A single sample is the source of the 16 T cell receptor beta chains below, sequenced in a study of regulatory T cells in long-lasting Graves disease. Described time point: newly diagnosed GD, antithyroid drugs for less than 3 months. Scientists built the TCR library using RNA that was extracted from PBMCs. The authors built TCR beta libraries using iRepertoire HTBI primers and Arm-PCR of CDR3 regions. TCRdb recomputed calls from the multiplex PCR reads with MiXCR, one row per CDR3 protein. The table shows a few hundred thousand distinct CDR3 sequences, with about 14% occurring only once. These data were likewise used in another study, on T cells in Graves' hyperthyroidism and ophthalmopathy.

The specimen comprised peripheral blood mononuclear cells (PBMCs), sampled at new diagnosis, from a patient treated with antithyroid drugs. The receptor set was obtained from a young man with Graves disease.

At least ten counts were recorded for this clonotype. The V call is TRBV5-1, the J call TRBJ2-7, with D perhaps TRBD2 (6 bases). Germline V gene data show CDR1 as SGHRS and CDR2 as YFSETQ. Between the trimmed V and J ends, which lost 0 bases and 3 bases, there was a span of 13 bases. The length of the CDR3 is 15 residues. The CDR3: CASSLDGRDFYEQYF. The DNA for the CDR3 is TGCGCCAGCAGCTTGGACGGCCGGGACTTCTACGAGCAGTACTTC.

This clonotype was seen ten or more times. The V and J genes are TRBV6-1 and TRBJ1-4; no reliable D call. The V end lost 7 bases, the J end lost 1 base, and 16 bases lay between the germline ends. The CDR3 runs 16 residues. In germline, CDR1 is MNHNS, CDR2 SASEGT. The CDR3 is CASTRSPPGTNEKLFF. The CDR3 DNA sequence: TGTGCCAGCACCAGATCCCCCCCTGGAACTAATGAAAAACTGTTTTTT.

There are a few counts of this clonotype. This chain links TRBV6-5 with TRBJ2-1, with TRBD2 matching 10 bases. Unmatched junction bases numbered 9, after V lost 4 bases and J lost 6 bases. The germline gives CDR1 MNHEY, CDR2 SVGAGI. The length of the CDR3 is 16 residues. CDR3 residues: CASSFDRSGRPNEQFF. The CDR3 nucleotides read TGTGCCAGCAGTTTTGACCGTAGCGGGAGGCCCAATGAGCAGTTCTTC.

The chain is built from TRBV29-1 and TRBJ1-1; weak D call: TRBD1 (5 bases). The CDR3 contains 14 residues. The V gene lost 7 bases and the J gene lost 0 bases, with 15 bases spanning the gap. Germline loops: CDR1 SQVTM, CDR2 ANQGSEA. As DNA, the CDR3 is TGCAGCGCCGGGCGGGGGGGAATGAACACTGAAGCTTTCTTT. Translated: CSAGRGGMNTEAFF.

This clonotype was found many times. In nucleotides, the CDR3 is TGCAGCGTTCCGACTAGCGGGAGGGCCGATGAGCAGTTCTTC. This encodes CSVPTSGRADEQFF. This chain uses TRBV29-1 with TRBJ2-1, with TRBD2 identical over 14 bases. The CDR3 has 14 residues. With 5 bases clipped from V and 8 bases from J, the junction kept 5 bases outside the gene matches. CDR1 is SQVTM, CDR2 ANQGSEA, per germline.

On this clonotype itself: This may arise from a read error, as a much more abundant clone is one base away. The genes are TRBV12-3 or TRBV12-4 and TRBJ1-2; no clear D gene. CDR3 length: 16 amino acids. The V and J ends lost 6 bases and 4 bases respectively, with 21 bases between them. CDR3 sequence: CASSPLLGTASYGYTF. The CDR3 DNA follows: TGTGCCAGCAGCCCCTTATTAGGAACCGCTAGCTATGGCTACACCTTC.

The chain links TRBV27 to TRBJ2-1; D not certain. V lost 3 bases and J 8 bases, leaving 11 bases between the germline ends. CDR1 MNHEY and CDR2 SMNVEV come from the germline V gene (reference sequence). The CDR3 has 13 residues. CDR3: CASSFLRADEQFF. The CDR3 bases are TGTGCCAGCAGTTTCCTGCGAGCCGATGAGCAGTTCTTC.

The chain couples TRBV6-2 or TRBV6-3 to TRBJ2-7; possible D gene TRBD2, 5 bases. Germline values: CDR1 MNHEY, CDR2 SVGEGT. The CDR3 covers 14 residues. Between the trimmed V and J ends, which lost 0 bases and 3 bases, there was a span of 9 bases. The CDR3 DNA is TGTGCCAGCAGTTACTCTGGGGAGATCTACGAGCAGTACTTC. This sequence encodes CASSYSGEIYEQYF.

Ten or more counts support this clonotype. This CDR3 is CASSDLGGGEAFF. CDR3 DNA: TGTGCCAGCAGTGATTTAGGGGGCGGTGAAGCTTTCTTT. V usage is TRBV2 and J usage is TRBJ1-1, with 7 bases matching TRBD1. CDR3 length: 13 residues. The ends lost 3 bases at V and 7 bases at J; junction bases unmatched: 5. The germline V gene encodes CDR1 SNHLY and CDR2 FYNNEI.

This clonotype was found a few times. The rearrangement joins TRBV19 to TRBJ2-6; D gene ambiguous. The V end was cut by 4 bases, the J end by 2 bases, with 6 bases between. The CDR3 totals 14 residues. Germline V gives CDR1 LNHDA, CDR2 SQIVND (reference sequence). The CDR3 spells CASSTRTGANVLTF. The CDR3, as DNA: TGTGCCAGTAGTACTAGGACTGGGGCCAACGTCCTGACTTTC.

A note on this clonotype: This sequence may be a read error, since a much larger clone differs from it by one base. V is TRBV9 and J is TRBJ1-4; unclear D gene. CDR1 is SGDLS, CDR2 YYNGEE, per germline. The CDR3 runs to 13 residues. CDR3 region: CASSVSPLEKLSF. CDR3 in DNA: TGTGCCAGCAGCGTGTCCCCACTTGAAAAACTGTCTTTT.

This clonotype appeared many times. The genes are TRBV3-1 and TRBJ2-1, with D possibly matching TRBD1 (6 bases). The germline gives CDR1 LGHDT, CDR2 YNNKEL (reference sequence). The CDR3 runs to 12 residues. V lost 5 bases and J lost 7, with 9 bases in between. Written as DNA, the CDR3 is TGTGCCAGCAGCTATGGACAGAATGAGCAGTTCTTC. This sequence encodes CASSYGQNEQFF.

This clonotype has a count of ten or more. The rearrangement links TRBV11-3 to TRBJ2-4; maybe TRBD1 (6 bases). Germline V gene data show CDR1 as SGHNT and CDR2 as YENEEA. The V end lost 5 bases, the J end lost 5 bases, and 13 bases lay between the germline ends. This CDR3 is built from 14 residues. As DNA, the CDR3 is TGTGCCAGCAGCGCACAGGGTGGACAAAACATTCAGTACTTC. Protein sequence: CASSAQGGQNIQYF.

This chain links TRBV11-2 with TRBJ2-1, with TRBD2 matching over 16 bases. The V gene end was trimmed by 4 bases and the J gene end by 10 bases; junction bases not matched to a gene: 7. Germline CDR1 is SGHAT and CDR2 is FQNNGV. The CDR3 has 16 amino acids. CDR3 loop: CASSSGLAGGPGEQFF. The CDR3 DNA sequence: TGTGCCAGCAGCTCGGGACTAGCGGGAGGGCCGGGGGAGCAGTTCTTC.

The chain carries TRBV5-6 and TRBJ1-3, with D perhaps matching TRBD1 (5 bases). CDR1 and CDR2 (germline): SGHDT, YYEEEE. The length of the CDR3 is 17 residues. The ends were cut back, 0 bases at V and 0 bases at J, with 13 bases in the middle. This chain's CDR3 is CASSLVDTLSSGNTIYF. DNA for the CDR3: TGTGCCAGCAGCTTGGTGGACACCCTGTCCTCTGGAAACACCATATATTTT.

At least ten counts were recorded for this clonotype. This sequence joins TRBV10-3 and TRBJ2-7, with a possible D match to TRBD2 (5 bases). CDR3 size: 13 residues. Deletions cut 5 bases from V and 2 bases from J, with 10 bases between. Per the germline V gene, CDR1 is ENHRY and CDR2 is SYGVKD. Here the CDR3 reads CAISHKAAYEQYF. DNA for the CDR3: TGTGCCATCAGTCATAAAGCGGCCTACGAGCAGTACTTC.